The 20 T cell receptor beta chains in this list originate from one sample, sequenced in a study of CD4+ T cells in melanoma. This table comes from immunoSEQ multiplex PCR, and its TCRdb copy is limited to in-frame clones, with some not included. The sample carries roughly 10,000 clones, around two thirds recorded once. The sample taken for sequencing was cells from a culture (not recorded whether cultured in vitro). All receptors derive from a human donor with melanoma.

V is TRBV11-2 and J is TRBJ1-1; 8 bases agree with TRBD1. Germline V lookup: CDR1 SGHAT, CDR2 FQNNGV. The length of the CDR3 is 14 residues. V shed 5 bases, J shed 4 bases, and the junction held 6 bases outside the gene matches. The CDR3, as DNA: TGTGCCAGCAGCCCCCGACAGGGGAGCACTGAAGCTTTCTTT. Residues: CASSPRQGSTEAFF.

This chain connects TRBV4-2 to TRBJ2-1; no clear D. CDR1 and CDR2 from the germline V gene are LGHNA and YNFKEQ. V shed 4 bases and J shed 0 bases, with 7 bases lying between them. The CDR3 length is 14 residues. The CDR3 is CASSPDGSYNEQFF. CDR3 DNA: TGTGCCAGCAGCCCCGACGGCTCCTACAATGAGCAGTTCTTC.

The V gene is TRBV30, the J gene TRBJ1-3; possible D gene TRBD1, 6 bases. Germline loops: CDR1 GTSNPN, CDR2 SVGIG (reference sequence). Trimming removed 3 bases from V and 7 bases from J, with 16 bases in between. CDR3 length: 14 amino acids. The CDR3 is CAWRETGSRNTIYF. The CDR3 nucleotides read TGTGCCTGGAGGGAAACAGGGTCCCGGAACACCATATATTTT.

The V gene is TRBV9, the J gene TRBJ2-7; the match to TRBD1 covers 7 bases. The CDR3 is 14 residues long. Germline V gene sequence: CDR1 SGDLS, CDR2 YYNGEE. Trimming took 2 bases from V and 4 from J; bases not matched to a gene: 6. CDR3 nucleotide sequence: TGTGCCAGCAGCGTCGCAGGCAGGGGGTACGAGCAGTACTTC. It yields the protein CASSVAGRGYEQYF.

In DNA, the CDR3 is TGTGCCAGCAGCCAAGGGCCAGGGTCTACCTACGAGCAGTACTTC. Residues: CASSQGPGSTYEQYF. The rearrangement uses TRBV4-2 and TRBJ2-7; TRBD1 is a possible D gene (5 bases). Germline CDR1 is LGHNA and CDR2 is YNFKEQ. V lost 1 base to trimming and J lost 2 bases, with 12 bases between them. The CDR3 has 15 residues.

The chain has TRBV10-1 and TRBJ2-2; D is possibly TRBD1 (5 bases). The V gene's germline CDR1 is WNHNN and CDR2 SYGVQD (reference sequence). This CDR3 is 13 amino acids long. Trimming shortened V by 8 bases and J by 2 bases, and 9 bases separated the two germline ends. CDR3 nucleotide sequence: TGCGCCAGCGGGGCCACTAACACCGGGGAGCTGTTTTTT. Translation gives CASGATNTGELFF.

This clone was seen only a few times. V usage is TRBV7-2 and J usage is TRBJ2-5; D perhaps matches TRBD1 (5 bases). CDR1 is SGHTA and CDR2 is FQGNSA in the germline V gene. The ends were cut back, 5 bases at V and 3 bases at J, with 13 bases in the middle. This CDR3 comprises 14 residues. The CDR3 sequence is CASSDQGTKETQYF. Here the CDR3 DNA reads TGTGCCAGCAGCGACCAGGGTACGAAAGAGACCCAGTACTTC.

The sample holds one count of this clone. The genes are TRBV4-1 and TRBJ2-1; 16 nucleotides line up with TRBD2. Germline CDR1 is MGHRA and CDR2 is YSYEKL. The CDR3 has 20 amino acids. V shed 1 base and J 5 bases; nucleotides not matched to a gene: 11. Written as DNA, the CDR3 is TGCGCCAGCAGCCAAGTTGGGGGGACTAGCGGGGGGGCCATCCACAATGAGCAGTTCTTC. Translating it yields CASSQVGGTSGGAIHNEQFF.

This chain links TRBV30 with TRBJ2-5, with TRBD2 matching 15 bases. V trimming: 0 bases; J trimming: 6 bases; junction bases outside the gene matches: 5. Germline V gives CDR1 GTSNPN, CDR2 SVGIG (reference sequence). This CDR3 contains 16 residues. The CDR3 sequence: CAWSVPGLAGGQTQYF. Written as DNA, the CDR3 is TGTGCCTGGAGTGTACCGGGACTAGCGGGGGGCCAGACCCAGTACTTC.

The chain joins TRBV6-1 to TRBJ2-7; 8 bases map to TRBD1. J lost 3 bases, V lost 7 bases, and 11 bases had no gene match. CDR3 length: 15 residues. Germline CDR1 reads MNHNS; CDR2 reads SASEGT. The CDR3 loop is CASTRILGQGYEQYF. The CDR3 DNA follows: TGTGCCAGCACCCGAATTCTAGGACAGGGCTACGAGCAGTACTTC.

This chain uses TRBV4-1 with TRBJ1-4; 9 bases agree with TRBD1. Germline trimming cut 6 bases from V and 5 bases from J; bases unmatched to any gene: 4. CDR1 MGHRA and CDR2 YSYEKL come from the germline V gene. The CDR3 has 14 amino acids. CDR3 sequence: CASRLGQGNEKLFF. The CDR3 DNA reads TGCGCCAGCAGACTCGGACAGGGGAATGAAAAACTGTTTTTT.

This chain joins TRBV2 and TRBJ1-2; D gene unclear. The CDR3 consists of 13 residues. Germline V gene lookup returns CDR1 SNHLY and CDR2 FYNNEI. Trimming took off 2 bases at V and 5 bases at J, with 9 bases between the two ends. This CDR3 reads CASSESVVYGYTF. For the CDR3, the DNA is TGTGCCAGCAGTGAATCGGTGGTTTATGGCTACACCTTC.

V gene TRBV20-1 combines with J gene TRBJ1-1, with D unresolved. CDR1 DFQATT and CDR2 SNEGSKA come from the germline V gene (reference sequence). The V end lost 0 bases, the J end lost 1 base, and 0 bases lay between the germline ends. The CDR3 is 11 residues long. The chain's CDR3 is CSARENTEAFF. CDR3 nucleotide sequence: TGCAGTGCTAGAGAGAACACTGAAGCTTTCTTT.

The chain uses TRBV7-3 and TRBJ2-3, with a possible D match to TRBD2 (6 bases). Per the germline V gene, CDR1 is SGHTA and CDR2 is FQGTGA. The V end lost 3 bases, the J end lost 5 bases, and 6 bases lay between the germline ends. The CDR3 sequence is 12 residues long. The CDR3 bases are TGTGCCAGCAGCTTCGGGGGAGATACGCAGTATTTT. It codes for CASSFGGDTQYF. The full variable domain, in which reference TRBV7-3 and TRBJ2-3 provide the parts outside the CDR3, is GAGVSQTPSNKVTEKGKYVELRCDPISGHTALYWYRQSLGQGPEFLIYFQGTGAADDSGLPNDRFFAVRPEGSVSTLKIQRTERGDSAVYLCASSFGGDTQYFGPGTRLTVL.

The rearrangement uses TRBV19 and TRBJ1-1; D gene uncertain. Germline V gives CDR1 LNHDA, CDR2 SQIVND (reference sequence). Trimming took 3 bases from V and 1 from J, leaving 6 bases between them. This CDR3 region has 13 residues. CDR3 residues: CASSISQNTEAFF. DNA for the CDR3: TGTGCCAGTAGTATCAGTCAGAACACTGAAGCTTTCTTT.

The V call is TRBV18, the J call TRBJ2-1; a weak D match, TRBD1 (5 bases). Germline V lookup: CDR1 KGHSH, CDR2 LQKENI. V was trimmed by 3 bases and J by 3 bases, leaving 12 bases between them. There are 15 residues in the CDR3. DNA for the CDR3: TGTGCCAGCTCACCCCTAGGCAGGGACTACAATGAGCAGTTCTTC. Its protein product is CASSPLGRDYNEQFF.

This chain links TRBV18 with TRBJ1-1, with no clear D. The V gene's germline CDR1 is KGHSH and CDR2 LQKENI. This CDR3 spans 13 amino acids. Trimming removed 5 bases at V and 2 bases at J, with 9 bases between. CDR3 in amino acids: CASSAQSNTEAFF. The CDR3 region has the DNA TGTGCCAGCTCAGCCCAGTCTAACACTGAAGCTTTCTTT.

The chain carries TRBV30 and TRBJ2-3; TRBD2 matches at 12 bases. The V segment lost 8 bases and the J segment 3 bases; nucleotides outside the gene matches: 6. The CDR3 extends over 14 amino acids. Germline V gives CDR1 GTSNPN, CDR2 SVGIG (reference sequence). CDR3 protein: CARTSGMSTDTQYF. In DNA form, the CDR3 reads TGTGCCCGGACTAGCGGGATGTCAACAGATACGCAGTATTTT. Full variable domain (missing parts from reference TRBV30 and TRBJ2-3): SQTIHQWPATLVQPVGSPLSLECTVEGTSNPNLYWYRQAAGRGLQLLFYSVGIGQISSEVPQNLSASRPQDRQFILSSKKLLLSDSGFYLCARTSGMSTDTQYFGPGTRLTVL.

This clone was seen only once. The rearrangement uses TRBV7-6 and TRBJ2-5; no reliable D call. Per germline, CDR1 SGHVS and CDR2 FNYEAQ. The V and J ends lost 4 bases and 2 bases respectively, with 2 bases between them. CDR3 length: 11 amino acids. CDR3 amino acids: CASSSQETQYF. The CDR3 DNA follows: TGTGCCAGCAGCTCGCAAGAGACCCAGTACTTC.

A few counts support this clone. This chain connects TRBV6-5 to TRBJ2-4; TRBD1 is a possible D gene (6 bases). V was pared by 1 base and J by 9 bases, with 10 bases between. This CDR3 region has 13 residues. Germline V gene lookup returns CDR1 MNHEY and CDR2 SVGAGI. As DNA, the CDR3 is TGTGCCAGCAGTTACTGGCTAGGGGGCATTCAGTACTTC. It translates to CASSYWLGGIQYF.